This entry lists 32 T cell receptor beta chains sequenced from one sample in a study of shared clonotypes between healthy human individuals. Clones were sequenced by immunoSEQ multiplex PCR, and TCRdb holds only the in-frame ones, with some missing. The data contain about 2.3 million clones, around 90% of them singletons. Sequencing was done on a sample of naive CD4+ T cells from PBMCs. Subset described: CD45RA+ positively selected. The receptors were gathered from a man aged 18 to 29 in good health. Some clones in this sample may be carry-over from other donors' samples.

J is TRBJ2-1 and V is TRBV7-8, with a weak D call TRBD1 (6 bases). Germline CDR1 reads SGHVS; CDR2 reads FQNEAQ. Trimming stripped 7 bases from V and 4 bases from J, with 14 bases between. The CDR3 is made up of 14 amino acids. The CDR3: CASTRDKVYNEQFF. The CDR3 DNA reads as TGTGCCAGCACAAGGGACAAAGTGTACAATGAGCAGTTCTTC. The whole variable domain, filled in from reference TRBV7-8 and TRBJ2-1, reads GAGVSQSPRYKVAKRGQDVALRCDPISGHVSLFWYQQALGQGPEFLTYFQNEAQLDKSGLPSDRFFAERPEGSVSTLKIQRTQQEDSAVYLCASTRDKVYNEQFFGPGTRLTVL.

The V call is TRBV9, the J call TRBJ1-3; TRBD1 is a possible D gene (6 bases). From germline, CDR1 is SGDLS and CDR2 YYNGEE. V shed 3 bases and J shed 3 bases, with 13 bases lying between them. This CDR3 has 15 amino acids. CDR3 DNA sequence: TGTGCCAGCAGCGAGGGGGGGCTCGGTGGAAACACCATATATTTT. It specifies CASSEGGLGGNTIYF.

This clone was seen a single time. This sequence joins TRBV5-6 and TRBJ2-7; 11 nucleotides agree with TRBD2. Germline CDR1 is SGHDT and CDR2 is YYEEEE. The ends lost 2 bases at V and 6 bases at J; junction bases unmatched: 1. There are 13 residues in the CDR3. The CDR3 nucleotides read TGTGCCAGCAGCTTTCTAGCGGGAGGCGAGCAGTACTTC. Protein sequence: CASSFLAGGEQYF.

V and J are TRBV4-1 and TRBJ2-1, with D possibly matching TRBD2 (6 bases). The ends were cut back, 4 bases at V and 2 bases at J, with 12 bases in the middle. This CDR3 has 15 amino acids. CDR1 MGHRA and CDR2 YSYEKL come from the germline V gene. The CDR3 region has the DNA TGCGCCAGCAGCCGCGGGACCCAAACCTACAATGAGCAGTTCTTC. It encodes CASSRGTQTYNEQFF.

This clone was recorded a few times. Other nucleotide sequences from this sample produce the same CDR3. This rearrangement joins TRBV2 to TRBJ1-1, with D hard to call. The V gene's germline CDR1 is SNHLY and CDR2 FYNNEI. The CDR3 runs to 11 residues. The V end lost 2 bases, the J end lost 5 bases, and 3 bases lay between the germline ends. In DNA, the CDR3 is TGTGCCAGCAGTGAATATACTGAAGCTTTCTTT. Encoded protein: CASSEYTEAFF.

The chain couples TRBV13 to TRBJ2-2, with D possibly matching TRBD2 (5 bases). This CDR3 has 17 amino acids. V was cut by 1 base and J by 5 bases, with 17 bases left in between. The germline CDR1 and CDR2 sequences are PRHDT and FYEKMQ (reference sequence). This chain's CDR3 is CASSLAPGWESTGELFF. The DNA for the CDR3 is TGTGCCAGCAGCTTAGCCCCCGGGTGGGAGAGTACCGGGGAGCTGTTTTTT.

V is TRBV6-5 and J is TRBJ1-1, with 8 positions matching TRBD1. Germline loops: CDR1 MNHEY, CDR2 SVGAGI. V dropped 6 bases and J dropped 5; count of bases not matched to a gene: 5. The CDR3 has 13 residues. CDR3 residues: CASRANRGTEAFF. Written as DNA, the CDR3 is TGTGCCAGCAGGGCAAACAGGGGGACTGAAGCTTTCTTT.

V usage is TRBV29-1 and J usage is TRBJ2-5, with D hard to call. V was trimmed by 3 bases and J by 5 bases, leaving 13 bases between them. Germline-derived CDR1 and CDR2 are SQVTM and ANQGSEA. There are 13 residues in the CDR3. The DNA of the CDR3 is TGCAGCGTTGAGCGGCGCCCACCGGAGACCCAGTACTTC. Encoded protein: CSVERRPPETQYF.

The V gene is TRBV7-2, the J gene TRBJ2-7, with a weak D call TRBD2 (5 bases). With 3 bases removed from V and 3 bases from J, the gap between germline ends came to 15 bases. There are 15 residues in the CDR3. Germline-derived CDR1 and CDR2 are SGHTA and FQGNSA. The CDR3 coding sequence is TGTGCCAGCAGCTTCGAGGCCGGTCGGGGCTACGAGCAGTACTTC. This gives the protein CASSFEAGRGYEQYF.

A remark on this clone: The identical CDR3 is also encoded by other nucleotide sequences in the sample. The J gene is TRBJ2-2, the V gene TRBV6-1; D ambiguous. Germline V CDR1 and CDR2: MNHNS, SASEGT. V was clipped by 5 bases and J by 1 base, with 5 bases between them. The CDR3 has 13 amino acids. This CDR3 reads CASSPVNTGELFF. CDR3 coding DNA: TGTGCCAGCAGTCCGGTGAACACCGGGGAGCTGTTTTTT.

This chain connects TRBV6-5 to TRBJ1-1, with D possibly being TRBD1 (5 bases). With 7 bases removed from V and 1 base from J, the gap between germline ends came to 13 bases. The CDR3 has 14 residues. In germline, CDR1 is MNHEY, CDR2 SVGAGI. CDR3 DNA sequence: TGTGCCAGCATGGTTGGGGGGGAGAACACTGAAGCTTTCTTT. Its translation is CASMVGGENTEAFF.

The rearrangement joins TRBV11-3 to TRBJ2-5; D not certain. The CDR3 extends over 14 amino acids. CDR1 and CDR2 (germline): SGHNT, YENEEA. V gave up 1 base and J gave up 5 bases, with 11 bases separating them. The CDR3 nucleotides read TGTGCCAGCAGCTTAGTATATGCCAGTGAGACCCAGTACTTC. Translating it yields CASSLVYASETQYF. The whole variable domain, filled in from reference TRBV11-3 and TRBJ2-5, reads EAGVVQSPRYKIIEKKQPVAFWCNPISGHNTLYWYLQNLGQGPELLIRYENEEAVDDSQLPKDRFSAERLKGVDSTLKIQPAELGDSAVYLCASSLVYASETQYFGPGTRLLVL.

The chain recombines TRBV2 with TRBJ2-3; no reliable D call. CDR1 is SNHLY and CDR2 is FYNNEI in the germline V gene. Trimming shortened V by 10 bases and J by 1 base, and 12 bases separated the two germline ends. The CDR3 has 13 residues. CDR3 in DNA: TGTGCCACCACAGCTGTTGGCACAGATACGCAGTATTTT. Amino acids: CATTAVGTDTQYF.

This clone came up once. The chain links TRBV5-1 to TRBJ2-7, with D possibly being TRBD1 or TRBD2 (6 bases each). CDR1 and CDR2 from the germline V gene are SGHRS and YFSETQ. V was trimmed by 4 bases and J by 3 bases, leaving 20 bases between them. This CDR3 spans 16 amino acids. CDR3 residues: CASSGGLNRDNYEQYF. CDR3 coding DNA: TGCGCCAGCAGCGGTGGACTAAACCGGGACAACTACGAGCAGTACTTC.

With regard to this clone: The sample carries other DNA sequences with the same CDR3. This rearrangement joins TRBV14 to TRBJ2-6; unclear D gene. Germline values: CDR1 SGHDN, CDR2 FVKESK. This CDR3 is built from 14 residues. Trimming stripped 4 bases from V and 0 bases from J, with 4 bases between. In DNA form, the CDR3 reads TGTGCCAGCAGCCGGAGCTCTGGGGCCAACGTCCTGACTTTC. Translated, it gives CASSRSSGANVLTF.

The J gene is TRBJ2-2, the V gene TRBV9, with 8 positions matching TRBD1. The CDR3 is made up of 15 amino acids. Germline V gives CDR1 SGDLS, CDR2 YYNGEE. After removal of 4 bases from V and 5 bases from J, the junction contained 7 bases not matched to a gene. The CDR3 region has the DNA TGTGCCAGCAGCATAAGACAGGGGCGGACCGGGGAGCTGTTTTTT. It encodes CASSIRQGRTGELFF.

The CDR3 DNA is TGTGCCAGCTCAAGACTAGCGGAGAACACCGGGGAGCTGTTTTTT. Its protein product is CASSRLAENTGELFF. The chain couples TRBV18 to TRBJ2-2; TRBD2 agrees at 9 bases. After removal of 5 bases from V and 1 base from J, the junction contained 2 bases not matched to a gene. Germline CDR1 KGHSH, CDR2 LQKENI. There are 15 residues in the CDR3. The full variable domain, with the rest looked up from reference TRBV18 and TRBJ2-2, is NAGVMQNPRHLVRRRGQEARLRCSPMKGHSHVYWYRQLPEEGLKFMVYLQKENIIDESGMPKERFSAEFPKEGPSILRIQQVVRGDSAAYFCASSRLAENTGELFFGEGSRLTVL.

The CDR3 is CSVVPSGLYEQYF. In nucleotides, the CDR3 is TGCAGCGTTGTCCCTAGCGGGCTATACGAGCAGTACTTC. V usage is TRBV29-1 and J usage is TRBJ2-7; 8 bases agree with TRBD2. Germline CDR1 SQVTM, CDR2 ANQGSEA. V lost 4 bases to trimming and J lost 4 bases; unmatched junction nucleotides: 6. The CDR3 runs to 13 residues.

The chain recombines TRBV5-1 with TRBJ2-7; 7 bases are a match to TRBD2. CDR1 SGHRS and CDR2 YFSETQ come from the germline V gene. Trimming cost V 3 bases and J 2 bases; bases outside gene matches: 8. The CDR3 spans 15 residues. The CDR3 DNA reads as TGCGCCAGCAGCTCCCGGGTAGCGGGCCCCTACGAGCAGTACTTC. Protein sequence: CASSSRVAGPYEQYF.

This chain connects TRBV5-1 to TRBJ1-3; D is unclear. V was clipped by 4 bases and J by 2 bases, with 10 bases between them. The V gene's germline CDR1 is SGHRS and CDR2 YFSETQ. This CDR3 region has 14 residues. CDR3 DNA: TGCGCCAGCAGCCTCGACCCAACTGGAAACACCATATATTTT. It yields the protein CASSLDPTGNTIYF.

The gene calls are TRBV19 and TRBJ2-6; D not certain. Trimming took 9 bases from V and 1 from J, leaving 19 bases between them. The germline V gene encodes CDR1 LNHDA and CDR2 SQIVND (reference sequence). There are 17 residues in the CDR3. The chain's CDR3 is CASRLTSTVSGANVLTF. CDR3 DNA sequence: TGTGCCAGCCGATTGACATCGACGGTTTCTGGGGCCAACGTCCTGACTTTC.

Comment on this clone: The sample carries other DNA sequences with the same CDR3. The V and J genes are TRBV18 and TRBJ1-2; TRBD1 might be the D (6 bases). Trimming stripped 0 bases from V and 3 bases from J, with 8 bases between. The CDR3 is made up of 14 amino acids. The germline gives CDR1 KGHSH, CDR2 LQKENI. The CDR3 DNA is TGTGCCAGCTCACCACCGGCAGGGGACTATGGCTACACCTTC. Translated: CASSPPAGDYGYTF.

The rearrangement uses TRBV7-3 and TRBJ2-1; 11 nucleotides align to TRBD2. This CDR3 is 18 amino acids long. J gave up 5 bases and V 1 base, and 10 bases lay outside the gene matches. From germline, CDR1 is SGHTA and CDR2 FQGTGA. CDR3 DNA sequence: TGTGCCAGCAGCTTAATAGGTTTGGGGACTAGCGGCAACAATGAGCAGTTCTTC. Translation: CASSLIGLGTSGNNEQFF.

The V gene is TRBV6-1, the J gene TRBJ1-1, with 7 bases identical to TRBD1. The germline V gene encodes CDR1 MNHNS and CDR2 SASEGT. J gave up 4 bases and V 6 bases, and 5 bases lay outside the gene matches. The CDR3 contains 13 residues. CDR3 in amino acids: CASRTSGGTEAFF. CDR3 DNA: TGTGCCAGCAGAACCTCAGGGGGCACTGAAGCTTTCTTT.

The chain recombines TRBV10-3 with TRBJ2-7; 8 bases fit TRBD1. The CDR3 has 14 residues. Trimming removed 6 bases from V and 6 bases from J; junction bases left unmatched: 10. Germline-derived CDR1 and CDR2 are ENHRY and SYGVKD. The CDR3 spells CAIREGQGEGEQYF. CDR3 nucleotides: TGTGCCATCAGGGAAGGACAGGGCGAAGGCGAGCAGTACTTC.

This CDR3 is CASSSQPMWGRANEKLFF. In DNA, the CDR3 is TGTGCCAGCAGCTCTCAGCCGATGTGGGGCAGAGCTAATGAAAAACTGTTTTTT. The chain employs TRBV11-2 and TRBJ1-4; maybe TRBD1 (5 bases). CDR1 is SGHAT, CDR2 FQNNGV, per germline. This CDR3 is 18 amino acids long. Trimming pared 4 bases from V and 3 bases from J, leaving 21 bases between.

The chain carries TRBV19 and TRBJ2-7, with 8 bases matching TRBD1. The J segment lost 3 bases and the V segment lost 3 bases, leaving 10 bases of the junction unmatched. The CDR3 has 16 residues. The germline V gene has CDR1 LNHDA and CDR2 SQIVND (reference sequence). CDR3 sequence: CASSMWTGTSHYEQYF. The CDR3, as DNA: TGTGCCAGTAGTATGTGGACAGGGACTTCTCACTACGAGCAGTACTTC.

As for this clone: Other DNA sequences of this sample code for an identical CDR3. The chain joins TRBV7-7 to TRBJ2-3; D gene uncertain. This CDR3 is built from 14 residues. V was clipped by 3 bases and J by 0 bases, with 7 bases between them. The V gene's germline CDR1 is SSHAT and CDR2 FNYEAQ (reference sequence). CDR3 amino acids: CASSLGLSTDTQYF. The CDR3 DNA sequence: TGTGCCAGCAGCTTGGGATTAAGCACAGATACGCAGTATTTT.

The V call is TRBV6-5, the J call TRBJ1-2; the D is unclear. Trimming removed 2 bases at V and 8 bases at J, with 6 bases between. CDR1 is MNHEY and CDR2 is SVGAGI in the germline V gene. CDR3 length equals 11 residues. The CDR3 is CASSYGRGYTF. The DNA of the CDR3 is TGTGCCAGCAGTTACGGGCGCGGCTACACCTTC.

J is TRBJ2-1 and V is TRBV19, with no clear D. The length of the CDR3 is 12 residues. V shed 8 bases and J shed 9 bases, with 14 bases lying between them. Germline CDR1 is LNHDA and CDR2 is SQIVND (reference sequence). The CDR3 protein is CASGPHFGEQFF. The CDR3 coding sequence is TGTGCCAGTGGCCCTCATTTCGGTGAGCAGTTCTTC.

V usage is TRBV19 and J usage is TRBJ2-2; 10 positions agree with TRBD1. Germline values: CDR1 LNHDA, CDR2 SQIVND (reference sequence). CDR3 size: 15 residues. The J segment lost 4 bases and the V segment lost 6 bases, leaving 5 bases of the junction unmatched. The DNA of the CDR3 is TGTGCCAGTAGGACCGGGACAGGGGTCACCGGGGAGCTGTTTTTT. Protein product: CASRTGTGVTGELFF.

V gene TRBV7-8 combines with J gene TRBJ2-1; 7 bases align to TRBD2. This CDR3 spans 15 amino acids. Germline V gene lookup returns CDR1 SGHVS and CDR2 FQNEAQ. With V trimmed by 5 bases and J by 7 bases, 11 bases remained unmatched. In DNA, the CDR3 is TGTGCCAGCAGCCGGGGGGAGACTAGTGTGAATGAGCAGTTCTTC. Protein product: CASSRGETSVNEQFF.